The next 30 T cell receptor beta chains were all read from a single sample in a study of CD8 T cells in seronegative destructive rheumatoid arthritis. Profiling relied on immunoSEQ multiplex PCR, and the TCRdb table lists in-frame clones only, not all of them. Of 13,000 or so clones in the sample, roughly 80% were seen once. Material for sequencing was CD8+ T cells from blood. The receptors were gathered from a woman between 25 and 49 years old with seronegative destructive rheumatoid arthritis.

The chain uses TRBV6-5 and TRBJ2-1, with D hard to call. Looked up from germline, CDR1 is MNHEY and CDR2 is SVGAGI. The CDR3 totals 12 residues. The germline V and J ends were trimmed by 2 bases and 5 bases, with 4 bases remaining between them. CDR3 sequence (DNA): TGTGCCAGCAGTTACGGAGACAATGAGCAGTTCTTC. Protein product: CASSYGDNEQFF.

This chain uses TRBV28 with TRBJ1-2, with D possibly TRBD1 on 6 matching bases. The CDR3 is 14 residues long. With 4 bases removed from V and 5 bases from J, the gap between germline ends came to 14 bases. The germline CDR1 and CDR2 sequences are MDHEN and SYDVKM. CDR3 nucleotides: TGTGCCAGCAGTTACCCCGGGACACTTTATGGCTACACCTTC. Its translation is CASSYPGTLYGYTF.

The CDR3 loop is CASSLEGVSFGAFF. The DNA for the CDR3 is TGTGCCAGCAGCTTAGAGGGAGTGTCCTTCGGAGCTTTCTTT. This rearrangement joins TRBV11-2 to TRBJ1-1; D gene ambiguous. The CDR3 has 14 amino acids. Per germline, CDR1 SGHAT and CDR2 FQNNGV. V was clipped by 0 bases and J by 10 bases, with 15 bases between them.

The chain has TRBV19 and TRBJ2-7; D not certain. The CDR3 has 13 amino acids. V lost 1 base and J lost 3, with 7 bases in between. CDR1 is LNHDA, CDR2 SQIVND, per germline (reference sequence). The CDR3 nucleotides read TGTGCCAGTAGTATAGGTGTCAACTACGAGCAGTACTTC. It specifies CASSIGVNYEQYF.

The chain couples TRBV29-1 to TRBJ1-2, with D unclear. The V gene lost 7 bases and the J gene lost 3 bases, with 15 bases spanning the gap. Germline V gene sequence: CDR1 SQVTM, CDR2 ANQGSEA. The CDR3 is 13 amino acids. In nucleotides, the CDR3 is TGCAGCGCCGCCGACGGGGATTACTATGGCTACACCTTC. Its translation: CSAADGDYYGYTF.

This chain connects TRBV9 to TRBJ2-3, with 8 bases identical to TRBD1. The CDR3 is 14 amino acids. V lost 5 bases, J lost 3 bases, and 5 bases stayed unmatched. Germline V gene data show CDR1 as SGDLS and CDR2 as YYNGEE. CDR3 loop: CASSEDRETDTQYF. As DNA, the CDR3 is TGTGCCAGCAGTGAGGACAGGGAAACAGATACGCAGTATTTT.

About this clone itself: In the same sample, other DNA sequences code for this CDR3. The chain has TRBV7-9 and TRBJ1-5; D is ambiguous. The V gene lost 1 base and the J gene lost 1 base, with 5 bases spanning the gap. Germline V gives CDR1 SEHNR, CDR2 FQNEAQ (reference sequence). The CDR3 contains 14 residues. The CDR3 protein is CASSLGQSNQPQHF. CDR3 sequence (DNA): TGTGCCAGCAGCTTAGGGCAGAGCAATCAGCCCCAGCATTTT.

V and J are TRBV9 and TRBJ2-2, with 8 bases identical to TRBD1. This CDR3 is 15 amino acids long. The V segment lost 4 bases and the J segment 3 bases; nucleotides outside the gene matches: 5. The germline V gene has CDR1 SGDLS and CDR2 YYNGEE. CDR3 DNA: TGTGCCAGCAGCCCTGACAGGGGACACACCGGGGAGCTGTTTTTT. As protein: CASSPDRGHTGELFF.

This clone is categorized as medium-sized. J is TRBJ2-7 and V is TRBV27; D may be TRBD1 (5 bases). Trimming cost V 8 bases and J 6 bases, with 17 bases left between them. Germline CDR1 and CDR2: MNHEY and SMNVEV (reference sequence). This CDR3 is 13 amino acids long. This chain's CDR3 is CASGSTVAGEQYF. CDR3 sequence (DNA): TGTGCCAGCGGGTCGACAGTGGCAGGCGAGCAGTACTTC.

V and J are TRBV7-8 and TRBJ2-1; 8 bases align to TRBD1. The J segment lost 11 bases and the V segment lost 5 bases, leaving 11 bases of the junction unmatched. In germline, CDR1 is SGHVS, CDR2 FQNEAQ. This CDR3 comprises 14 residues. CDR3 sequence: CASSPPGTGTQQFF. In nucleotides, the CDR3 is TGTGCCAGCAGCCCTCCCGGGACAGGAACACAGCAGTTCTTC.

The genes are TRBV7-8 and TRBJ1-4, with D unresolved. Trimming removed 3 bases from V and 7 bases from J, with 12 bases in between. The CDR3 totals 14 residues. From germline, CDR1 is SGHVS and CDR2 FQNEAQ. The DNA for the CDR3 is TGTGCCAGCAGCTTCCTAACGAGTGGTGAAAAACTGTTTTTT. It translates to CASSFLTSGEKLFF.

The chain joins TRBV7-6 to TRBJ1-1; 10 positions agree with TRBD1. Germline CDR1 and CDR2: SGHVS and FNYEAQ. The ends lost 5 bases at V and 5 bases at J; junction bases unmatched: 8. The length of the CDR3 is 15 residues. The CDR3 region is CASSREDRGATEAFF. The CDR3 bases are TGTGCCAGCAGCCGAGAGGACAGGGGGGCGACTGAAGCTTTCTTT.

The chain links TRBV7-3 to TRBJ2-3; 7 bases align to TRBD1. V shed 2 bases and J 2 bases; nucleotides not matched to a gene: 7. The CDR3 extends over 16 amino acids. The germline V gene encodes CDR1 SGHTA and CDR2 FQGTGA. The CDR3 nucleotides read TGTGCCAGCAGCTTACCCCAGGGGGTTATCACAGATACGCAGTATTTT. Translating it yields CASSLPQGVITDTQYF.

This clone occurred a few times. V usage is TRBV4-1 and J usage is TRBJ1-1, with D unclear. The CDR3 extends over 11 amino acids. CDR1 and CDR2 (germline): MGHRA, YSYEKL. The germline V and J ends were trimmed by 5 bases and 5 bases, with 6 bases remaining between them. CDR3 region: CASSVGTEAFF. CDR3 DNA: TGCGCCAGCAGCGTCGGGACTGAAGCTTTCTTT.

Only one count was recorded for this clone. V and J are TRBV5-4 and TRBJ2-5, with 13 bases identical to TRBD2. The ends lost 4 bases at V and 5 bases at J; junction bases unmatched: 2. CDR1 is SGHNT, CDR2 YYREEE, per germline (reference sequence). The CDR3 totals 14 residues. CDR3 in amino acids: CASSGGLAGETQYF. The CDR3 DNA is TGTGCCAGCAGCGGGGGACTAGCGGGGGAGACCCAGTACTTC. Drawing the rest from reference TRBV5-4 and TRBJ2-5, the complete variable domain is ETGVTQSPTHLIKTRGQQVTLRCSSQSGHNTVSWYQQALGQGPQFIFQYYREEENGRGNFPPRFSGLQFPNYSSELNVNALELDDSALYLCASSGGLAGETQYFGPGTRLLVL.

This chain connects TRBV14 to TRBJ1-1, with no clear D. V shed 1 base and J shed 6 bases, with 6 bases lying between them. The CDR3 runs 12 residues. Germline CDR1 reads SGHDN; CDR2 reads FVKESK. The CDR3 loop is CASSQALSEAFF. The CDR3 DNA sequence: TGTGCCAGCAGCCAAGCCTTATCTGAAGCTTTCTTT.

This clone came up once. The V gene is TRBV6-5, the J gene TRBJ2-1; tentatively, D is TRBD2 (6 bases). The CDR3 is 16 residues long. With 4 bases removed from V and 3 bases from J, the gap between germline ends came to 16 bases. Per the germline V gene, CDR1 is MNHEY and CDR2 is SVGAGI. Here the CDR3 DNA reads TGTGCCAGCAGTTCCCACTTGTTGGGGGGCTACAATGAGCAGTTCTTC. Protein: CASSSHLLGGYNEQFF.

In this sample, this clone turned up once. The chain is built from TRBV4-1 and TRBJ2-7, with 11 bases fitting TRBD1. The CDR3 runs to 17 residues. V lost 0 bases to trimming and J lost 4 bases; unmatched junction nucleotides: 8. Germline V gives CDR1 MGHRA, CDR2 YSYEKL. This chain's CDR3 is CASSQEVKDRGLYEQYF. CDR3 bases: TGCGCCAGCAGCCAAGAAGTGAAGGACAGGGGGCTTTACGAGCAGTACTTC.

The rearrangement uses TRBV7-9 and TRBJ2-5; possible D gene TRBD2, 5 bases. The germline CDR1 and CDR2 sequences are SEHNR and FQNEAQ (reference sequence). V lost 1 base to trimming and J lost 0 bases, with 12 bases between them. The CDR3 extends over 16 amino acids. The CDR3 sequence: CASSLVSGEYQETQYF. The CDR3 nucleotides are TGTGCCAGCAGCTTAGTGAGTGGGGAGTACCAAGAGACCCAGTACTTC. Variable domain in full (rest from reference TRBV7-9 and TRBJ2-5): DTGVSQNPRHKITKRGQNVTFRCDPISEHNRLYWYRQTLGQGPEFLTYFQNEAQLEKSRLLSDRFSAERPKGSFSTLEIQRTEQGDSAMYLCASSLVSGEYQETQYFGPGTRLLVL.

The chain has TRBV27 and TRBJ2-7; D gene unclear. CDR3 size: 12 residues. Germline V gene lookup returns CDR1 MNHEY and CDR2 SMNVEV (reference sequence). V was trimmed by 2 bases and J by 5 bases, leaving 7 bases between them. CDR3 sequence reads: CASSLTPHEQYF. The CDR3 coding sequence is TGTGCCAGCAGTTTAACTCCCCACGAGCAGTACTTC.

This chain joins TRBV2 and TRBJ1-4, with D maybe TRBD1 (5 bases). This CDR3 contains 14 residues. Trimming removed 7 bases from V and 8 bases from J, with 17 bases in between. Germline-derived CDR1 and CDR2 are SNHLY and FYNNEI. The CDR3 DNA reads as TGTGCCAGCACCGAGGGGAGGAGCGAGGAAAAACTGTTTTTT. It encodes CASTEGRSEEKLFF.

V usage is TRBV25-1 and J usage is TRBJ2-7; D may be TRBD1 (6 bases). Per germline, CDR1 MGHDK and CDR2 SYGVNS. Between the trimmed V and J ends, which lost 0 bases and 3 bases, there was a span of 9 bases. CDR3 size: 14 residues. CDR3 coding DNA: TGTGCCAGCAGTGAATACCCGGACAGCTACGAGCAGTACTTC. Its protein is CASSEYPDSYEQYF.

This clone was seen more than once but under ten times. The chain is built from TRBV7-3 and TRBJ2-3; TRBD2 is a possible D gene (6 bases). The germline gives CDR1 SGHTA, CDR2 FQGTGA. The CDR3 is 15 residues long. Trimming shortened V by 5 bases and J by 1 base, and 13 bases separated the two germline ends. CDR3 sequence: CASSPDSGGTDTQYF. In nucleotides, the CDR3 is TGTGCCAGCAGCCCGGACTCGGGGGGCACAGATACGCAGTATTTT.

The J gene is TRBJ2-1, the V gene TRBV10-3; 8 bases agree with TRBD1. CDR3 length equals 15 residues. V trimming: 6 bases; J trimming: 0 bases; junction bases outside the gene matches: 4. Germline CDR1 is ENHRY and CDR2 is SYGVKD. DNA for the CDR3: TGTGCCATCAGGGGACAGGCGCCCTCCTACAATGAGCAGTTCTTC. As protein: CAIRGQAPSYNEQFF.

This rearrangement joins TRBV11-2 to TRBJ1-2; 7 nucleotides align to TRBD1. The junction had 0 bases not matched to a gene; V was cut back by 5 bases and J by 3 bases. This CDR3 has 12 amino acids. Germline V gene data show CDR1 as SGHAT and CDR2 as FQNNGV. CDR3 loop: CASSDRDYGYTF. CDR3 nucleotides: TGTGCCAGCAGCGACAGGGACTATGGCTACACCTTC.

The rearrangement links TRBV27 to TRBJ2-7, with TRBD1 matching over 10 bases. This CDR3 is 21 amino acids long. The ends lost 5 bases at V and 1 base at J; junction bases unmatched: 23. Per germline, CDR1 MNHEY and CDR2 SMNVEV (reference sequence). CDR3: CASSPLPHGTGEFVPSYEQYF. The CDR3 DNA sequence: TGTGCCAGCAGTCCTCTCCCCCACGGGACAGGGGAATTCGTCCCTTCCTACGAGCAGTACTTC.

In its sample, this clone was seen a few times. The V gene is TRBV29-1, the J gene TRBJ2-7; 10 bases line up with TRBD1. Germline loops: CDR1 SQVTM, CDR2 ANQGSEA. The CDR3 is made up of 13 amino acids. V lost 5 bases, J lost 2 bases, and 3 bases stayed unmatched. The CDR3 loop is CSVLDRGTYEQYV. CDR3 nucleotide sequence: TGCAGCGTTTTGGACAGGGGGACCTACGAGCAGTACGTC.

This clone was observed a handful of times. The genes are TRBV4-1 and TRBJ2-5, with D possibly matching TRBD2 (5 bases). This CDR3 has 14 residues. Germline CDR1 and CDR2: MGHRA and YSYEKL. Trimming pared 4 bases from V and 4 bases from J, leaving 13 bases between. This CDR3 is CASSPQAEGETQYF. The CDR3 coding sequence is TGCGCCAGCAGCCCGCAGGCCGAGGGAGAGACCCAGTACTTC.

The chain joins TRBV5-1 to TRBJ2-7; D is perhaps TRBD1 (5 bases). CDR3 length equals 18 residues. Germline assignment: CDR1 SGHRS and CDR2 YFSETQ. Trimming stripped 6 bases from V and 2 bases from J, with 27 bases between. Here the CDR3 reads CASITSLFQGRLTYEQYV. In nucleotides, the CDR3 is TGCGCCAGCATCACATCATTATTTCAGGGAAGATTGACCTACGAGCAGTACGTC.

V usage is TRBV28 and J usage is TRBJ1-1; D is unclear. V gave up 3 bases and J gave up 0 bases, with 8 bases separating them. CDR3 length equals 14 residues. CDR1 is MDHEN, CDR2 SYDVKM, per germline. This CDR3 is CASSFNTLNTEAFF. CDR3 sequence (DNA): TGTGCCAGCAGTTTTAACACGTTGAACACTGAAGCTTTCTTT.